The rows below give T cell receptor beta chains drawn from one sample of a study of blood T cell repertoires in COVID-19. Some clones are missing from TCRdb's copy, which holds only in-frame ones; the method was immunoSEQ multiplex PCR. There are around 28,000 clones in the sample; over 75% occur only once, and over 20% lies in the top ten. The material sequenced was peripheral blood. The receptors originated from a human donor in a cohort sampled during active COVID-19. CDR3s include the opening cysteine and the closing phenylalanine or tryptophan.

j_gene | v_gene | CDR3aa
TRBJ1-1 | TRBV6-5 | CASSYTGQGAEAFF
TRBJ2-7 | TRBV29-1 | CSVAQGDSYEQYF
TRBJ2-7 | TRBV11-2 | CASSLDRDYVQYF
TRBJ1-1 | TRBV6-2/TRBV6-3 | CASSHRVPFF
TRBJ1-1 | TRBV19 | CASSISPDSEAFF
TRBJ1-1 | TRBV6-5 | CASSHRGSYTEAFF
TRBJ2-2 | TRBV11-3 | CAAKGASGGTGELFF
TRBJ1-4 | TRBV19 | CASSMKGPGQPMEKLFF
TRBJ1-5 | TRBV28 | CASSEVQPQHF
TRBJ2-1 | TRBV7-2 | CASSLVIIRRNEQFF
TRBJ2-1 | TRBV30 | CAWSAGTGGWEQFF
TRBJ2-7 | TRBV11-2 | CASSPQGGLAYEQYF
TRBJ1-1 | TRBV18 | CASSPSTGVGNTEAFF
TRBJ1-1 | TRBV28 | CASSLGGGGTEAFF
TRBJ1-5 | TRBV9 | CASSVGLGSNQPQHF
TRBJ2-2 | TRBV4-1 | CASSQEGYRGDPGELFF
TRBJ2-1 | TRBV7-3 | CASSLRDRGYEQFF
TRBJ2-5 | TRBV7-6 | CASSPRTAQETQYF
TRBJ2-2 | TRBV19 | CASSMIVRGFGGELFF
TRBJ2-7 | TRBV18 | CASSDRPNTYEQYF
TRBJ2-7 | TRBV5-1 | CASSGKAGAYEQYF
TRBJ2-1 | TRBV7-3 | CASSLAGGYNEQFF
TRBJ2-3 | TRBV6-4 | CASQRSGETDTQYF
TRBJ2-3 | TRBV5-1 | CASSLWGGTSTDTQYF
TRBJ2-7 | TRBV30 | CAWSVRGRRAPPYEQYF
TRBJ1-5 | TRBV7-2 | CASRPGTGENQPQHF
TRBJ2-5 | TRBV7-6 | CASSAEAGGGAWETQYF
TRBJ2-7 | TRBV27 | CASSRSSTPVAGYEQYF
TRBJ2-7 | TRBV7-2 | CASSLLAFSSYEQYF
TRBJ1-5 | TRBV6-6 | CASSRTELLYSNQPQHF
TRBJ2-1 | TRBV4-2 | CASSLPPGLAGWGNEQFF
TRBJ1-2 | TRBV19 | CASSTVTRDRGDYGYTF
TRBJ2-4 | TRBV30 | CAWSALAGGDVHIQYF
TRBJ1-1 | TRBV30 | CAWTGQLNTEAFF